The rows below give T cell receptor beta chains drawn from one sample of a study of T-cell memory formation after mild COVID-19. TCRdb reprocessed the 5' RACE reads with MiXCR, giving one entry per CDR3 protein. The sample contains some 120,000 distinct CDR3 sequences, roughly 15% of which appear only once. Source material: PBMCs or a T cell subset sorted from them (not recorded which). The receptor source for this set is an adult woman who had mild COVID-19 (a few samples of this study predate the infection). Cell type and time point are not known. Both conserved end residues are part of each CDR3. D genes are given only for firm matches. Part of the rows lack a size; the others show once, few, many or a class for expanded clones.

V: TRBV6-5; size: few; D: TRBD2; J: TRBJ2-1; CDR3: CASSPGTIYNEQFF; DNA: TGTGCCAGCAGCCCCGGGACTATCTACAATGAGCAGTTCTTC
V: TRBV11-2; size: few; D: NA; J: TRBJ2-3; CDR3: CASSLVDVTDTQYF; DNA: TGTGCCAGCAGCTTAGTAGACGTTACAGATACGCAGTATTTT
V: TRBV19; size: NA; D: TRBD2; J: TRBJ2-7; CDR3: CASAAGGPSYEQYF; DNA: TGTGCCAGCGCAGCGGGAGGGCCCTCCTACGAGCAGTACTTC
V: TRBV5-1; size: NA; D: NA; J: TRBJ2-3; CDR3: CASSLVAPTDTQYF; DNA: TGCGCCAGCAGCTTGGTGGCCCCCACAGATACGCAGTATTTT
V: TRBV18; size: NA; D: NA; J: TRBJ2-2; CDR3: CASSPPHSSAGELFF; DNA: TGTGCCAGCTCACCTCCTCACTCAAGTGCCGGGGAGCTGTTTTTT
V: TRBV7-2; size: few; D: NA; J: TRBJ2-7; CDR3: CASSLGFGTEQYF; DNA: TGTGCCAGCAGCTTAGGGTTTGGGACCGAGCAGTACTTC
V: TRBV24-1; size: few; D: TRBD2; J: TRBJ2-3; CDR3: CATSGGAGGPTDTQYF; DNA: TGTGCCACCAGTGGAGGGGCGGGGGGACCCACAGATACGCAGTATTTT
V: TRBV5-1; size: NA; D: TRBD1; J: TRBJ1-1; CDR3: CASSAGGTEAFF; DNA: TGCGCCAGCAGCGCAGGGGGCACTGAAGCTTTCTTT
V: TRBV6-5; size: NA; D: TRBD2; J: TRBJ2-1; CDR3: CASSYWGLDNEQFF; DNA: TGTGCCAGCAGTTACTGGGGACTAGACAATGAGCAGTTCTTC
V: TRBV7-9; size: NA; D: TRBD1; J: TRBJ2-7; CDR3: CASSARDRSSYEQYF; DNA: TGTGCCAGCAGCGCCCGGGACAGGAGCTCCTACGAGCAGTACTTC
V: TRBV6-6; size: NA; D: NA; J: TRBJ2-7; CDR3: CASSYDSSYEQYF; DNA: TGTGCCAGCAGTTACGACAGCTCCTACGAGCAGTACTTC
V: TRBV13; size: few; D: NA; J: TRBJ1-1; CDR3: CASSPKFNTEAFF; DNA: TGTGCCAGCAGCCCCAAGTTTAACACTGAAGCTTTCTTT
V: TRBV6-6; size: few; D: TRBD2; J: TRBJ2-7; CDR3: CASSDSGTSGYEQYF; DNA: TGTGCCAGCAGTGACTCCGGGACTAGCGGGTACGAGCAGTACTTC
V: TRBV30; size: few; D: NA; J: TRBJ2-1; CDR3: CAWSDRLEQFF; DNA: TGTGCCTGGAGTGATCGTCTAGAGCAGTTCTTC
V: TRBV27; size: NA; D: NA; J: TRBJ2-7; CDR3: CASSLSAGSIWYEQYF; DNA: TGTGCCAGCAGTTTATCAGCAGGTTCGATTTGGTACGAGCAGTACTTC
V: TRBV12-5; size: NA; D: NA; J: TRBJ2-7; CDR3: CASGLGGSSYEQYF; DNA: TGTGCTAGTGGTCTAGGTGGCAGCTCCTACGAGCAGTACTTC